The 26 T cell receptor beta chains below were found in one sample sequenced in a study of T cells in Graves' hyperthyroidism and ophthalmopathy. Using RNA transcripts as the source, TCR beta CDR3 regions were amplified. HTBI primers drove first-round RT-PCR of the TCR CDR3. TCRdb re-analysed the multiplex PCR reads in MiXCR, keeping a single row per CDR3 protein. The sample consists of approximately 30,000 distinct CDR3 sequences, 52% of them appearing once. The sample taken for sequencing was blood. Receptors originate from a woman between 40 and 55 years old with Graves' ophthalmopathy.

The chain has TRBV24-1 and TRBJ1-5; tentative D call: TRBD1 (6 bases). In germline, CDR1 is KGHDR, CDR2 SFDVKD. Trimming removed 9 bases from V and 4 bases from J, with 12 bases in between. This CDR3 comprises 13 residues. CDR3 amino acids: CATSNQGNQPQHF. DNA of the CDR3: TGTGCCACCTCTAATCAGGGGAATCAGCCCCAGCATTTT.

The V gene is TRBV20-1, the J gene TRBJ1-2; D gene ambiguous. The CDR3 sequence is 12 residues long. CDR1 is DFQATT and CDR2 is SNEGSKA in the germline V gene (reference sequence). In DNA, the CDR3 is TGCAGCCCCCCCCGGAGTGAAGATGGCTACACCTTC. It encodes CSPPRSEDGYTF.

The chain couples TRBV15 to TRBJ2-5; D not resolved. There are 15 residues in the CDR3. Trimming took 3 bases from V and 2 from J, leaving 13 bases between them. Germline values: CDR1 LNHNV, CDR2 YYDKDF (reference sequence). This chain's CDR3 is CATSSAHSHQETQYF. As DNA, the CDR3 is TGTGCCACCAGCAGTGCACACAGCCATCAAGAGACCCAGTACTTC.

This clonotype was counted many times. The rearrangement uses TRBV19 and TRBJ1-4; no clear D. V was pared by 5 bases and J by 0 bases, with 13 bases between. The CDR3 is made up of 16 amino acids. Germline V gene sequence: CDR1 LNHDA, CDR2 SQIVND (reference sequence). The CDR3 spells CASSEYGVTTNEKLFF. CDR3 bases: TGTGCCAGTAGTGAATACGGGGTAACAACTAATGAAAAACTGTTTTTT.

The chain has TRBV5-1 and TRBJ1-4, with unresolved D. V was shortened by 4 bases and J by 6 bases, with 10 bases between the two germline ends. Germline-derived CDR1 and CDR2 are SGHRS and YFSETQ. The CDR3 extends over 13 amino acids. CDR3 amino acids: CASSMGTDEKLFF. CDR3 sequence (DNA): TGCGCCAGCAGCATGGGTACAGATGAAAAACTGTTTTTT.

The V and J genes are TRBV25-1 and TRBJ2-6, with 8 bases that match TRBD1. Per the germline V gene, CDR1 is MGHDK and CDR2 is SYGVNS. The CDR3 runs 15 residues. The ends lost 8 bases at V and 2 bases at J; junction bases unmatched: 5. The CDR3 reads CASPIQGAGANVLTF. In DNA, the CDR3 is TGTGCCAGCCCAATACAGGGGGCTGGGGCCAACGTCCTGACTTTC.

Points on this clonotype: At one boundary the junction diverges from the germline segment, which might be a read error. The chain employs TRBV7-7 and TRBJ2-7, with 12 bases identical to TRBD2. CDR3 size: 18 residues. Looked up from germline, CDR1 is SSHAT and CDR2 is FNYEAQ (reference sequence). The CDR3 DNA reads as TGTGCTAGCAGCTTATCAGTACTAGCGGGGGGCAACTCCTACGAGCAGTACTTC. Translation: CASSLSVLAGGNSYEQYF.

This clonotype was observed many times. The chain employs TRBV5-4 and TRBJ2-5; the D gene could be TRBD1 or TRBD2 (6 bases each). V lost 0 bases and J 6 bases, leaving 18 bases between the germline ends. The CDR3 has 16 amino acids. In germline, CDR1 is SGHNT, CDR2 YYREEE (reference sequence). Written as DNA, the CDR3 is TGTGCCAGCAGCTTGGCAAGGGGGGCGGGCGCTCAGACCCAGTACTTC. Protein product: CASSLARGAGAQTQYF.

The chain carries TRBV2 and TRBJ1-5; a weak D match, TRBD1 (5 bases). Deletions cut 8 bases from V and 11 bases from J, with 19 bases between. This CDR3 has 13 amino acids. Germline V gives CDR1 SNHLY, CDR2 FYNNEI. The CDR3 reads CASRRAYQETQHF. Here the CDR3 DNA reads TGTGCCAGCCGCAGGGCCTACCAAGAGACCCAGCATTTT. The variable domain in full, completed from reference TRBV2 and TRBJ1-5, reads EPEVTQTPSHQVTQMGQEVILRCVPISNHLYFYWYRQILGQKVEFLVSFYNNEISEKSEIFDDQFSVERPDGSNFTLKIRSTKLEDSAMYFCASRRAYQETQHFGDGTRLSIL.

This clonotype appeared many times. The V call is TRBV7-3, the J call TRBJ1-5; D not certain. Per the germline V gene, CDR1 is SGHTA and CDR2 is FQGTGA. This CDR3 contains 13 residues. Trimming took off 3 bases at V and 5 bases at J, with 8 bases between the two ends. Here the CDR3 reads CASSFDLYQPQHF. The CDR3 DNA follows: TGTGCCAGCAGCTTCGATTTATATCAGCCCCAGCATTTT.

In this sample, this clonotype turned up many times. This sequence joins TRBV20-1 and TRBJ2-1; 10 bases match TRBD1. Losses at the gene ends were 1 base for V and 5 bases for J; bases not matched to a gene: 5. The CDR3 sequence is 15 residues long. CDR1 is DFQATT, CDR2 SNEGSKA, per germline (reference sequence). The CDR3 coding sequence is TGCAGTGCTAGAGTCTCTGGACAGGGGGACAATGAGCAGTTCTTC. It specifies CSARVSGQGDNEQFF.

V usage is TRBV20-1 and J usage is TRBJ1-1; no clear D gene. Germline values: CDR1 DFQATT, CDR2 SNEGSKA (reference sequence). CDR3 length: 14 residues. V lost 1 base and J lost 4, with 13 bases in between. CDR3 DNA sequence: TGCAGTGCTAGAGGACTAGCGACTAGCACTGAAGCTTTCTTT. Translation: CSARGLATSTEAFF.

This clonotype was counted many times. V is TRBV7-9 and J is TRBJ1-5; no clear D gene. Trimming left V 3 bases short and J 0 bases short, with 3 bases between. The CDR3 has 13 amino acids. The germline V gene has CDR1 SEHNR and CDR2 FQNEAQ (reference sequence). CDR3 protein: CASSFDSNQPQHF. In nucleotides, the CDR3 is TGTGCCAGCAGCTTCGATAGCAATCAGCCCCAGCATTTT.

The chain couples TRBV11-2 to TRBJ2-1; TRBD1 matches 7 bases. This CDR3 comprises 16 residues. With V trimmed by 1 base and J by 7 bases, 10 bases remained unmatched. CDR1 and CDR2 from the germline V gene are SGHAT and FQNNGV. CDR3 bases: TGTGCCAGCAGCTTAGTACCGACAGGGCTCCGGAATGAGCAGTTCTTC. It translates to CASSLVPTGLRNEQFF.

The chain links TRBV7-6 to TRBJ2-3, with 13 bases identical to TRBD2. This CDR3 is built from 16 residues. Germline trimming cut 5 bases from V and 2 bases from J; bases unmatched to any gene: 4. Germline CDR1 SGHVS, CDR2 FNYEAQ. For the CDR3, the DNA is TGTGCCAGCAGCACTAGCGGGAGGGGTATCACAGATACGCAGTATTTT. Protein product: CASSTSGRGITDTQYF.

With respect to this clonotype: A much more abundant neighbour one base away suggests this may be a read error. CDR3 DNA: TGTGCCAGCAGTTTTGGGGACGGGGGTGAAAAACTGTTTTTT. Its protein is CASSFGDGGEKLFF. This chain links TRBV2 with TRBJ1-4; possibly TRBD1 for D (5 bases). This CDR3 has 14 amino acids. V was pared by 5 bases and J by 7 bases, with 14 bases between. Germline values: CDR1 SNHLY, CDR2 FYNNEI. Full variable domain (rest looked up from reference TRBV2 and TRBJ1-4): EPEVTQTPSHQVTQMGQEVILRCVPISNHLYFYWYRQILGQKVEFLVSFYNNEISEKSEIFDDQFSVERPDGSNFTLKIRSTKLEDSAMYFCASSFGDGGEKLFFGSGTQLSVL.

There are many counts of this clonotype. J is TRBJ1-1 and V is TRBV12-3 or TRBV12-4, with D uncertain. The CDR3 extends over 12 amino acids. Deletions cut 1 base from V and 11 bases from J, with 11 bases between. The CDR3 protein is CASSLGSSEAFF. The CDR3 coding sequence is TGTGCCAGCAGTTTAGGTAGCTCGGAGGCTTTCTTT.

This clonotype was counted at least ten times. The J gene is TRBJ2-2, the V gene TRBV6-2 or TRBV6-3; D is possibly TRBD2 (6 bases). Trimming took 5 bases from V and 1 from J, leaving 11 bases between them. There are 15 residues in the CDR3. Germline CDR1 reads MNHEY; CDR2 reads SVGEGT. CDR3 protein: CASSPRDWNTGELFF. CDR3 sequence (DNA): TGTGCCAGCAGTCCCCGGGACTGGAACACCGGGGAGCTGTTTTTT.

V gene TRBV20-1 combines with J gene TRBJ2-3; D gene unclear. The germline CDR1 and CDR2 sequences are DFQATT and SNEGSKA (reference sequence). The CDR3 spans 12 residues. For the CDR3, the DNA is TGCAGCGCGTACCCACAGACAGATACGCAGTATTTT. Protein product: CSAYPQTDTQYF.

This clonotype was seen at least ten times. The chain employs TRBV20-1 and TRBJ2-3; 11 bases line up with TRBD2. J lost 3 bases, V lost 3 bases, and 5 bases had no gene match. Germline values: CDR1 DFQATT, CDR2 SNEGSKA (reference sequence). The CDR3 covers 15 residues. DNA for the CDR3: TGCAGTGCTAGTCTACTAGCGGGAGTAACAGATACGCAGTATTTT. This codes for CSASLLAGVTDTQYF.

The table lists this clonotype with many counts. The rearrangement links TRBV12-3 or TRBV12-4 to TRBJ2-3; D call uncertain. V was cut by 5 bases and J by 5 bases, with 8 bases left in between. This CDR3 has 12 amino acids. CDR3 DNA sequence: TGTGCCAGCAGTATGGTTGAAGATACGCAGTATTTT. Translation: CASSMVEDTQYF.

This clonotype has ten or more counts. The CDR3 loop is CATSDPRTGLETQYF. The CDR3 DNA is TGTGCCACCAGTGATCCCCGGACAGGGTTAGAGACCCAGTACTTC. The rearrangement joins TRBV24-1 to TRBJ2-5; 8 nucleotides line up with TRBD1. V shed 3 bases, J shed 4 bases, and the junction held 6 bases outside the gene matches. The CDR3 covers 15 residues. Germline lookup yields CDR1 KGHDR and CDR2 SFDVKD.

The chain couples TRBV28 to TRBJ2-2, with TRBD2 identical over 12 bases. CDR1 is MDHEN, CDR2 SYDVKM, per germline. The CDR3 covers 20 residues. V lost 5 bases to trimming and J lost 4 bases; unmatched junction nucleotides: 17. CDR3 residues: CASSPPVGLAGGPVTGELFF. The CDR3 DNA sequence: TGTGCCAGCAGTCCCCCGGTCGGGCTAGCGGGAGGGCCGGTCACCGGGGAGCTGTTTTTT.

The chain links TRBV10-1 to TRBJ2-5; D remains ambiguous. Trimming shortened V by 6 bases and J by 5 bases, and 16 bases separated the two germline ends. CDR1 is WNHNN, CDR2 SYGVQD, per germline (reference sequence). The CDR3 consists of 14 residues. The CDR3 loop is CASSLNTVRETQYF. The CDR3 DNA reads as TGCGCCAGCAGCCTAAATACAGTAAGGGAGACCCAGTACTTC.

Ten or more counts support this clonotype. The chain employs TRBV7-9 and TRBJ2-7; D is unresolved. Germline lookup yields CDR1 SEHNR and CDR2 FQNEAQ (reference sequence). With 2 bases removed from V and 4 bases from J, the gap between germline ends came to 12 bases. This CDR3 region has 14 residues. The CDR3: CASSLSQWNYEQYF. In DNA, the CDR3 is TGTGCCAGCAGCTTATCTCAATGGAATTACGAGCAGTACTTC. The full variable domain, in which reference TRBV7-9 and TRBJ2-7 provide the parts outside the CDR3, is DTGVSQNPRHKITKRGQNVTFRCDPISEHNRLYWYRQTLGQGPEFLTYFQNEAQLEKSRLLSDRFSAERPKGSFSTLEIQRTEQGDSAMYLCASSLSQWNYEQYFGPGTRLTVT.

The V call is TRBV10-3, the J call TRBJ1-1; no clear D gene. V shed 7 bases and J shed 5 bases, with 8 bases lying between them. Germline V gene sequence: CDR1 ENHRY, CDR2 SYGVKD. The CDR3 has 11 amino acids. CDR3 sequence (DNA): TGTGCCATCACCCAAGGGACTGAAGCTTTCTTT. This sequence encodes CAITQGTEAFF.